A single sample is the source of the 30 T cell receptor beta chains below, sequenced in a study of Ad26.COV2.S vaccination and SARS-CoV-2 variants. Produced via immunoSEQ multiplex PCR; TCRdb's table is partial and in-frame only. This sample has hundreds of thousands of clones, with about 88% found just once. Treatment here: 15 to 20 received Ad26.COV2.S at low or high dose, single or two shots; five or six received placebo; per-sample allocation not given. Sampling was performed 63 days after the first vaccine or placebo injection. The input for sequencing was peripheral blood, taken in a trial of Ad26.COV2.S vaccine versus placebo. The receptors were sampled from a person between 18 and 59 years old who received the Ad26.COV2.S COVID-19 vaccine or a placebo.

There are a few counts of this clone. The chain is built from TRBV7-9 and TRBJ1-2; TRBD1 aligns across 10 bases. V lost 6 bases, J lost 3 bases, and 10 bases stayed unmatched. The CDR3 runs 16 residues. Germline-derived CDR1 and CDR2 are SEHNR and FQNEAQ (reference sequence). CDR3 DNA: TGTGCCAGCAGTACTCGACAGGGGGCGTTGGACTATGGCTACACCTTC. Protein sequence: CASSTRQGALDYGYTF.

This chain links TRBV15 with TRBJ2-7; no definite D call. CDR1 and CDR2 (germline): LNHNV, YYDKDF (reference sequence). The length of the CDR3 is 13 residues. The V gene lost 0 bases and the J gene lost 1 base, with 4 bases spanning the gap. This CDR3 reads CATSRDRSYEQYF. CDR3 DNA: TGTGCCACCAGCAGAGATCGGTCCTACGAGCAGTACTTC.

The chain employs TRBV29-1 and TRBJ1-4, with D possibly TRBD1 on 5 matching bases. V dropped 6 bases and J dropped 4 bases, with 15 bases sitting between them. Germline-derived CDR1 and CDR2 are SQVTM and ANQGSEA. The CDR3 runs 14 residues. CDR3 in DNA: TGCAGCGTCGTCCGGGACGCGAATAATGAAAAACTGTTTTTT. Translation gives CSVVRDANNEKLFF.

For this clone: The identical CDR3 is also encoded by other nucleotide sequences in the sample. J is TRBJ2-7 and V is TRBV4-3; TRBD2 aligns across 8 bases. Germline CDR1 LGHNA, CDR2 YSLEER. This CDR3 has 15 residues. Unmatched junction bases numbered 4, after V lost 0 bases and J lost 3 bases. CDR3 loop: CASSQDLSGGYEQYF. CDR3 nucleotides: TGCGCCAGCAGCCAAGATCTGAGCGGGGGCTACGAGCAGTACTTC.

This clone occurred a few times. The J gene is TRBJ2-2, the V gene TRBV9, with a tentative D call TRBD2 (6 bases). The V gene's germline CDR1 is SGDLS and CDR2 YYNGEE. V shed 6 bases and J shed 3 bases, with 18 bases lying between them. The CDR3 has 16 residues. The CDR3 DNA reads TGTGCCAGCACCCCAAAGGAGGGGCCCTACACCGGGGAGCTGTTTTTT. Protein sequence: CASTPKEGPYTGELFF.

This rearrangement joins TRBV18 to TRBJ1-1, with D unclear. Germline V lookup: CDR1 KGHSH, CDR2 LQKENI. CDR3 length: 14 residues. The V gene lost 2 bases and the J gene lost 2 bases, with 9 bases spanning the gap. The chain's CDR3 is CASSPWQDNTEAFF. CDR3 coding DNA: TGTGCCAGCTCACCATGGCAAGATAACACTGAAGCTTTCTTT.

The gene calls are TRBV6-5 and TRBJ1-1; D perhaps matches TRBD1 (6 bases). Trimming shortened V by 7 bases and J by 2 bases, and 11 bases separated the two germline ends. CDR1 MNHEY and CDR2 SVGAGI come from the germline V gene. The CDR3 has 13 residues. CDR3 DNA sequence: TGTGCCAGCACCAGGGGAGGAAACACTGAAGCTTTCTTT. This encodes CASTRGGNTEAFF.

This clone was counted a few times. This chain uses TRBV7-9 with TRBJ1-5, with a weak D call TRBD1 (6 bases). V lost 3 bases and J 4 bases, leaving 19 bases between the germline ends. CDR3 length: 17 residues. CDR1 and CDR2 from the germline V gene are SEHNR and FQNEAQ (reference sequence). This CDR3 reads CASSFTHDGTLNQPQHF. CDR3 DNA sequence: TGTGCCAGCAGCTTTACCCACGACGGGACACTAAATCAGCCCCAGCATTTT.

This sequence joins TRBV15 and TRBJ1-4, with D perhaps matching TRBD1 (5 bases). The CDR3 has 14 residues. Germline values: CDR1 LNHNV, CDR2 YYDKDF (reference sequence). V shed 5 bases and J shed 6 bases, with 13 bases lying between them. The CDR3 loop reads CATSGSGGDEKLFF. As DNA, the CDR3 is TGTGCCACCAGCGGGTCTGGGGGGGATGAAAAACTGTTTTTT.

The rearrangement uses TRBV7-3 and TRBJ2-1; 14 nucleotides align to TRBD2. Germline V gene sequence: CDR1 SGHTA, CDR2 FQGTGA. The CDR3 contains 13 residues. Trimming cost V 8 bases and J 6 bases; bases outside gene matches: 0. The DNA of the CDR3 is TGTGCCAGCGGGACTAGCGGGAGCAATGAGCAGTTCTTC. This codes for CASGTSGSNEQFF.

This clone was recorded many times. The chain combines TRBV7-6 with TRBJ1-3; D gene uncertain. Trimming left V 1 base short and J 4 bases short, with 2 bases between. CDR3 length: 12 residues. Looked up from germline, CDR1 is SGHVS and CDR2 is FNYEAQ. The CDR3 DNA follows: TGTGCCAGCAGCTTAGAGGGAAACACCATATATTTT. Residues: CASSLEGNTIYF.

V is TRBV7-3 and J is TRBJ1-3; D remains unclear. CDR3 length: 13 amino acids. Looked up from germline, CDR1 is SGHTA and CDR2 is FQGTGA. V was cut by 8 bases and J by 4 bases, with 12 bases left in between. The CDR3 nucleotides read TGTGCCAGCGGATCGGATGGGGGAAACACCATATATTTT. Translation gives CASGSDGGNTIYF.

This clone was picked up one time. The chain links TRBV28 to TRBJ1-2; no clear D. The CDR3 has 14 residues. The V end was cut by 5 bases, the J end by 8 bases, with 18 bases between. Germline V gives CDR1 MDHEN, CDR2 SYDVKM. CDR3 bases: TGTGCCAGCAGTCCTCCGACGGGCGCCCGAGGCTACACCTTC. Translating it yields CASSPPTGARGYTF.

This chain uses TRBV12-5 with TRBJ1-1; tentative D call: TRBD1 (6 bases). The V end was cut by 5 bases, the J end by 1 base, with 8 bases between. This CDR3 contains 13 residues. In germline, CDR1 is LGHNT, CDR2 FRNRAP. The DNA of the CDR3 is TGTGCTAGTGGTCAACAGGGGAACACTGAAGCTTTCTTT. Its protein is CASGQQGNTEAFF.

The chain couples TRBV7-2 to TRBJ1-2; TRBD1 is a possible D gene (5 bases). Trimming removed 3 bases at V and 4 bases at J, with 15 bases between. This CDR3 region has 15 residues. Germline-derived CDR1 and CDR2 are SGHTA and FQGNSA. CDR3 in DNA: TGTGCCAGCAGCTTCGGACAATGGAAGGGCTATGGCTACACCTTC. Protein: CASSFGQWKGYGYTF. The full variable domain, in which reference TRBV7-2 and TRBJ1-2 provide the parts outside the CDR3, is GAGVSQSPSNKVTEKGKDVELRCDPISGHTALYWYRQSLGQGLEFLIYFQGNSAPDKSGLPSDRFSAERTGGSVSTLTIQRTQQEDSAVYLCASSFGQWKGYGYTFGSGTRLTVV.

V is TRBV14 and J is TRBJ2-7; D not resolved. V gave up 1 base and J gave up 7 bases, with 5 bases separating them. CDR3 size: 11 residues. The germline gives CDR1 SGHDN, CDR2 FVKESK. For the CDR3, the DNA is TGTGCCAGCAGCCAAGTAGGTGAGCAGTACTTC. It is translated as CASSQVGEQYF.

The chain links TRBV29-1 to TRBJ2-2, with 8 bases aligning to TRBD2. Germline CDR1 SQVTM, CDR2 ANQGSEA. CDR3 size: 13 residues. J was trimmed by 5 bases and V by 4 bases; bases with no gene match: 3. The CDR3 loop is CSVGTGGTGELFF. The CDR3 region has the DNA TGCAGCGTTGGAACGGGGGGGACCGGGGAGCTGTTTTTT.

This chain uses TRBV12-3 or TRBV12-4 with TRBJ1-1, with D possibly matching TRBD1 (5 bases). Trimming left V 6 bases short and J 4 bases short, with 12 bases between. This CDR3 has 13 amino acids. In DNA, the CDR3 is TGTGCCAGCAGAAGTAACCAGGGCACTGAAGCTTTCTTT. Translation gives CASRSNQGTEAFF.

J is TRBJ2-1 and V is TRBV18; 7 nucleotides line up with TRBD1. The CDR3 is 16 amino acids. Germline trimming cut 0 bases from V and 1 base from J; bases unmatched to any gene: 3. Germline V gene sequence: CDR1 KGHSH, CDR2 LQKENI. CDR3 DNA: TGTGCCAGCTCACCACCTAAACAGGGGTCCTACAATGAGCAGTTCTTC. Amino acid sequence: CASSPPKQGSYNEQFF.

The CDR3 coding sequence is TGTGCAGCCCAGAGAAGGGACCTCACAGATACGCAGTATTTT. Residues: CAAQRRDLTDTQYF. V gene TRBV5-5 combines with J gene TRBJ2-3; either TRBD1 or TRBD2 may supply D (5 bases each). CDR1 and CDR2 from the germline V gene are SGHKS and YYEKEE (reference sequence). The CDR3 spans 14 residues.

The table lists this clone with a count of one. This chain uses TRBV9 with TRBJ2-2; D is undetermined. Germline values: CDR1 SGDLS, CDR2 YYNGEE. The CDR3 has 12 residues. V lost 3 bases and J lost 3, with 3 bases in between. CDR3 coding DNA: TGTGCCAGCAGCGACTACACCGGGGAGCTGTTTTTT. This translates into CASSDYTGELFF. The full variable domain, completed using reference TRBV9 and TRBJ2-2, is DSGVTQTPKHLITATGQRVTLRCSPRSGDLSVYWYQQSLDQGLQFLIQYYNGEERAKGNILERFSAQQFPDLHSELNLSSLELGDSALYFCASSDYTGELFFGEGSRLTVL.

The rearrangement joins TRBV6-5 to TRBJ1-4; D unclear. Trimming cost V 7 bases and J 2 bases, with 8 bases left between them. CDR3 length: 13 amino acids. Germline-derived CDR1 and CDR2 are MNHEY and SVGAGI. CDR3 in DNA: TGTGCCAGCACAACTGTTACTAATGAAAAACTGTTTTTT. Its protein is CASTTVTNEKLFF.

Regarding this clone: The sample holds other DNA sequences that translate to the same CDR3. The chain carries TRBV6-5 and TRBJ1-2; possibly TRBD1 for D (5 bases). CDR1 is MNHEY and CDR2 is SVGAGI in the germline V gene. This CDR3 spans 14 amino acids. With 0 bases removed from V and 2 bases from J, the gap between germline ends came to 7 bases. CDR3 in amino acids: CASSYSGGNYGYTF. In nucleotides, the CDR3 is TGTGCCAGCAGTTACTCGGGGGGGAACTATGGCTACACCTTC.

This rearrangement joins TRBV11-3 to TRBJ2-1; D possibly corresponds to TRBD1 (6 bases). The V end lost 1 base, the J end lost 5 bases, and 9 bases lay between the germline ends. The CDR3 loop spans 14 amino acids. Germline CDR1 is SGHNT and CDR2 is YENEEA. The CDR3 loop reads CASSLGGQNNEQFF. The CDR3 coding sequence is TGTGCCAGCAGCTTAGGCGGACAGAACAATGAGCAGTTCTTC.

The rearrangement links TRBV28 to TRBJ1-2; no definite D call. This CDR3 comprises 12 residues. Germline CDR1 reads MDHEN; CDR2 reads SYDVKM. Trimming stripped 1 base from V and 6 bases from J, with 6 bases between. The CDR3 protein is CASSLLKDGYTF. CDR3 coding DNA: TGTGCCAGCAGTTTATTGAAGGATGGCTACACCTTC.

This chain uses TRBV6-5 with TRBJ2-1; 8 bases match TRBD2. The germline gives CDR1 MNHEY, CDR2 SVGAGI. V trimming: 5 bases; J trimming: 0 bases; junction bases outside the gene matches: 3. This CDR3 is built from 15 residues. CDR3 DNA: TGTGCCAGCAGTACAACTAGCGGCTCCTACAATGAGCAGTTCTTC. As protein: CASSTTSGSYNEQFF.

CDR3 sequence reads: CAISLTNTEAFF. In DNA form, the CDR3 reads TGTGCCATCAGCCTGACGAACACTGAAGCTTTCTTT. The chain carries TRBV10-3 and TRBJ1-1; no clear D gene. Looked up from germline, CDR1 is ENHRY and CDR2 is SYGVKD. This CDR3 is 12 amino acids long. The V and J ends lost 6 bases and 1 base respectively, with 6 bases between them.

The rearrangement uses TRBV28 and TRBJ2-7, with D unclear. The ends were cut back, 2 bases at V and 2 bases at J, with 13 bases in the middle. Germline V gives CDR1 MDHEN, CDR2 SYDVKM. This CDR3 is built from 15 residues. The CDR3 loop is CASSLNLREAYEQYF. CDR3 sequence (DNA): TGTGCCAGCAGTTTAAACCTTAGAGAGGCCTACGAGCAGTACTTC.

The chain carries TRBV19 and TRBJ1-6; D is possibly TRBD1 (6 bases). Germline loops: CDR1 LNHDA, CDR2 SQIVND (reference sequence). Trimming removed 5 bases at V and 3 bases at J, with 17 bases between. The CDR3 totals 17 residues. CDR3: CASSLSSGGGYNSPLHF. The DNA for the CDR3 is TGTGCCAGTAGTCTAAGCTCCGGGGGCGGCTATAATTCACCCCTCCACTTT.

V usage is TRBV14 and J usage is TRBJ1-6; D uncertain. CDR3 size: 14 residues. Trimming removed 3 bases at V and 0 bases at J, with 3 bases between. CDR1 is SGHDN, CDR2 FVKESK, per germline. CDR3 protein: CASSHASYNSPLHF. CDR3 DNA: TGTGCCAGCAGCCACGCCTCCTATAATTCACCCCTCCACTTT. The whole variable domain, remainder taken from reference TRBV14 and TRBJ1-6, is EAGVTQFPSHSVIEKGQTVTLRCDPISGHDNLYWYRRVMGKEIKFLLHFVKESKQDESGMPNNRFLAERTGGTYSTLKVQPAELEDSGVYFCASSHASYNSPLHFGNGTRLTVT.